The clone carrying this T cell receptor (beta chain) was found many times. Its antigen is unidentified. The sample comes from a study of metastatic and nonmetastatic thyroid tumors. Nobody among the patients had been given any treatment before thyroid surgery. General study points: According to reports, the diversity of TCR beta was significantly higher in malignant thyroid tumors than in benign nodules, and this held in both blood and tumor samples.

TCRdb re-called the PCR reads with MiXCR. The sample carries around 35,000 clones, 17% recorded once. This CDR3 region has 16 residues. V gave up 6 bases and J gave up 1 base, with 13 bases separating them. Germline V gives CDR1 MNHEY, CDR2 SMNVEV (reference sequence). The sequenced material came from blood. The TCR comes from a male donor with papillary thyroid cancer or a benign thyroid nodule (not recorded which). Some clones in this sample may be carry-over from other donors' samples. J is TRBJ1-6 and V is TRBV27; D not certain. CDR3 sequence reads: CASSQRGPSYNSPLHF. As DNA, the CDR3 is TGTGCCAGCAGCCAGAGAGGGCCGTCCTATAATTCACCCCTCCACTTT.